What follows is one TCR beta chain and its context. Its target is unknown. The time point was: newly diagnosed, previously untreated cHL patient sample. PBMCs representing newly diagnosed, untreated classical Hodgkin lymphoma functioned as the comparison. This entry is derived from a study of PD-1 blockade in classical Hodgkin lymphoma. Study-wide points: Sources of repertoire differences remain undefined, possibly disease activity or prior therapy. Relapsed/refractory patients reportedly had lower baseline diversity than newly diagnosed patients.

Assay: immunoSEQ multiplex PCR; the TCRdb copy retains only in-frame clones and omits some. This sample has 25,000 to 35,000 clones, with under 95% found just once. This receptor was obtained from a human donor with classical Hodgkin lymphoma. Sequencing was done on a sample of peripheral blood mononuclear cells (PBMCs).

CDR3 region: CASSPRTGVNEKLFF. The DNA for the CDR3 is TGTGCCAGCAGCCCTCGGACAGGGGTTAATGAAAAACTGTTTTTT. The gene calls are TRBV7-2 and TRBJ1-4; TRBD1 agrees at 9 bases. This CDR3 has 15 amino acids. J gave up 4 bases and V 5 bases, and 5 bases lay outside the gene matches. The germline CDR1 and CDR2 sequences are SGHTA and FQGNSA.